This entry lists 10 T cell receptor beta chains sequenced from one sample in a study of beta chain features in type 1 diabetes (dated by TCRdb to the late 2010s). These receptors have no identified antigens. The library was generated by the immunoSEQ multiplex PCR assay. The entire amount of isolated RNA was reverse transcribed using the High Capacity cDNA Reverse Transcription Kit, so the sequenced TCRB transcripts were expressed ones. TCRdb re-hosts the immuneACCESS table, in-frame sequences only. Its copies lack some clones; in the studies checked, an unresolved V gene accounts for under half of them, and the cause for the rest is not known. The sample table shows over 650,000 clones, and more than 13% are seen once. The top ten clones comprise 0.03% to 0.04% of the sample. The paper's findings and limits, for the study overall: In all four CD4+ subsets, TCRB CDR3 length was moderately but significantly shorter in type 1 diabetes patients.

Sequenced material: naive CD4+ T cells from blood. The meaning of the sample's cell subset or site label: true naive CD4+ T cells. The receptors were sampled from a man younger than 35 with type 1 diabetes.

This clone came up once. Other DNA sequences of this sample code for an identical CDR3. The chain combines TRBV30 with TRBJ1-5; D is unclear. Germline-derived CDR1 and CDR2 are GTSNPN and SVGIG (reference sequence). The V and J ends lost 1 base and 4 bases respectively, with 5 bases between them. The CDR3 contains 12 residues. DNA for the CDR3: TGTGCCTGGAGTGGGACTAATCAGCCCCAGCATTTT. Translated, it gives CAWSGTNQPQHF.

The rearrangement links TRBV6-5 to TRBJ1-2; no clear D gene. CDR1 is MNHEY, CDR2 SVGAGI, per germline. Trimming shortened V by 5 bases and J by 5 bases, and 15 bases separated the two germline ends. CDR3 length equals 14 residues. The CDR3 DNA reads as TGTGCCAGCAGTGAAAGCGCCAGCGGTTATGGCTACACCTTC. Translation gives CASSESASGYGYTF.

This clone was seen a handful of times. The CDR3 nucleotides read TGTGCCAGCAGTTTAGAGGGGACCGGGGAGCTGTTTTTT. It encodes CASSLEGTGELFF. V and J are TRBV28 and TRBJ2-2, with D tentatively TRBD1 or TRBD2 (5 bases each). CDR3 length: 13 residues. CDR1 is MDHEN, CDR2 SYDVKM, per germline. V was trimmed by 2 bases and J by 5 bases, leaving 6 bases between them.

The J gene is TRBJ2-3, the V gene TRBV29-1, with TRBD1 as a possible D gene (6 bases). CDR1 is SQVTM and CDR2 is ANQGSEA in the germline V gene. The ends were cut back, 3 bases at V and 5 bases at J, with 9 bases in the middle. This CDR3 is built from 12 residues. The CDR3 nucleotides read TGCAGCGTTGAGTCAGGGGAAGATACGCAGTATTTT. Amino acid sequence: CSVESGEDTQYF.

This CDR3 reads CASSYGTSGDTQYF. The CDR3 coding sequence is TGTGCCAGCAGCTATGGGACTAGCGGAGATACGCAGTATTTT. The chain has TRBV5-6 and TRBJ2-3; TRBD2 matches at 11 bases. CDR3 length: 14 residues. Trimming cost V 3 bases and J 5 bases; bases outside gene matches: 2. From germline, CDR1 is SGHDT and CDR2 YYEEEE.

V usage is TRBV9 and J usage is TRBJ1-5; 8 positions match TRBD1. Trimming took 3 bases from V and 3 from J; bases not matched to a gene: 2. The CDR3 is 14 amino acids. Germline V lookup: CDR1 SGDLS, CDR2 YYNGEE. Here the CDR3 reads CASSAGQVNQPQHF. CDR3 sequence (DNA): TGTGCCAGCAGCGCGGGACAGGTCAATCAGCCCCAGCATTTT.

This clone was seen more than once but under ten times. The chain carries TRBV29-1 and TRBJ2-3; D tentatively reads TRBD1 or TRBD2 (5 bases each). Germline V CDR1 and CDR2: SQVTM, ANQGSEA. This CDR3 region has 14 residues. V was trimmed by 3 bases and J by 0 bases, leaving 10 bases between them. This chain's CDR3 is CSVDRDASTDTQYF. The CDR3 coding sequence is TGCAGCGTTGACCGGGACGCTAGCACAGATACGCAGTATTTT.

This clone came up a few times. V gene TRBV9 combines with J gene TRBJ1-2, with D uncertain. The germline V and J ends were trimmed by 2 bases and 4 bases, with 15 bases remaining between them. Germline loops: CDR1 SGDLS, CDR2 YYNGEE. This CDR3 is built from 15 residues. The CDR3 nucleotides read TGTGCCAGCAGCGTTGACGGGTCCTTCCGCTATGGCTACACCTTC. Translating it yields CASSVDGSFRYGYTF.

This clone was counted only a few times. The chain links TRBV7-2 to TRBJ2-3; 9 bases map to TRBD2. CDR1 and CDR2 from the germline V gene are SGHTA and FQGNSA. Trimming removed 6 bases from V and 2 bases from J; junction bases left unmatched: 3. The CDR3 contains 14 residues. CDR3 bases: TGTGCCAGCAGACCTAGCGGGGCCACAGATACGCAGTATTTT. Translation: CASRPSGATDTQYF.

The chain couples TRBV29-1 to TRBJ1-2, with a tentative D call TRBD1 (6 bases). The ends were cut back, 5 bases at V and 2 bases at J, with 18 bases in the middle. CDR1 and CDR2 (germline): SQVTM, ANQGSEA. The CDR3 spans 15 residues. The CDR3 sequence is CSVTETGTKNYGYTF. CDR3 coding DNA: TGCAGCGTTACAGAGACCGGGACAAAGAACTATGGCTACACCTTC.